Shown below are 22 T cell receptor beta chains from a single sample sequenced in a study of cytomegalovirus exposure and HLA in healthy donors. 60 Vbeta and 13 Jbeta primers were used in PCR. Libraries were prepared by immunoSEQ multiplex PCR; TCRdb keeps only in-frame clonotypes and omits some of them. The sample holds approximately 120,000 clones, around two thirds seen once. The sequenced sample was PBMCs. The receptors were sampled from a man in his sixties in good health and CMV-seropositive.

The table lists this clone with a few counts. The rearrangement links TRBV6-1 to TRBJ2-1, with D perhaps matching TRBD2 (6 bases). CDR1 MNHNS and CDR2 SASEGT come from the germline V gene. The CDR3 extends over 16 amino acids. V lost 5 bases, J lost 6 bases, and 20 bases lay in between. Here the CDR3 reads CASSKDRDFLVNEQFF. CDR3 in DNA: TGTGCCAGCAGTAAAGACCGGGACTTTCTTGTCAATGAGCAGTTCTTC.

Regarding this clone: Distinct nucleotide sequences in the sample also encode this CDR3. The CDR3 DNA follows: TGTGCCAGCAGCCTGACAGGGACCACTGAAGCTTTCTTT. This translates into CASSLTGTTEAFF. This chain connects TRBV7-3 to TRBJ1-1; 7 bases line up with TRBD1. After removal of 5 bases from V and 4 bases from J, the junction contained 4 bases not matched to a gene. CDR3 length: 13 residues. Germline V gene lookup returns CDR1 SGHTA and CDR2 FQGTGA.

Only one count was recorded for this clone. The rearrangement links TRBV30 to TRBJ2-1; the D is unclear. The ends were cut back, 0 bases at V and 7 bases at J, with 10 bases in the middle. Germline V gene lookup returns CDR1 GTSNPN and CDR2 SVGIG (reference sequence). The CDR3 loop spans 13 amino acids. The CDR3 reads CAWSVYFGNEQFF. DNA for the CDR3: TGTGCCTGGAGTGTATATTTCGGGAATGAGCAGTTCTTC.

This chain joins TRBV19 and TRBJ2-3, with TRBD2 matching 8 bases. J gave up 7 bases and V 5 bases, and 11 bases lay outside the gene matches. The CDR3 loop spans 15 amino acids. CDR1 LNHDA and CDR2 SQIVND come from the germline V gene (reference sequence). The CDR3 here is CASSPRTSRGHTQYF. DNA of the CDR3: TGTGCCAGTAGTCCCAGGACTAGCCGGGGACATACGCAGTATTTT.

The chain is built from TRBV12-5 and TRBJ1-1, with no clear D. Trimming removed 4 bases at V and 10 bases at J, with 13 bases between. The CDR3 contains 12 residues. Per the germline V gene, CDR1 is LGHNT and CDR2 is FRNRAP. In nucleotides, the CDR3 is TGTGCTAGTGGTTCCGGAGCGGGCCCAGCTTTCTTT. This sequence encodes CASGSGAGPAFF.

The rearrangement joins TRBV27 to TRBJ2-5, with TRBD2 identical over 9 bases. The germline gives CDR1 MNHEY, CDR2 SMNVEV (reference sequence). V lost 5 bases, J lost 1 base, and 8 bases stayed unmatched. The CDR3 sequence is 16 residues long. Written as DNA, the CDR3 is TGTGCCAGCAGTAGGGTAGCGGGGGATTTCCAAGAGACCCAGTACTTC. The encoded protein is CASSRVAGDFQETQYF.

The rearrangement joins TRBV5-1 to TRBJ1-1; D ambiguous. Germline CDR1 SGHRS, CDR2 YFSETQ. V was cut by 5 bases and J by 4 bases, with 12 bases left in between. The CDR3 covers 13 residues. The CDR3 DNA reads TGCGCCAGCAGACTGCAGGTGGGCACTGAAGCTTTCTTT. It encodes CASRLQVGTEAFF.

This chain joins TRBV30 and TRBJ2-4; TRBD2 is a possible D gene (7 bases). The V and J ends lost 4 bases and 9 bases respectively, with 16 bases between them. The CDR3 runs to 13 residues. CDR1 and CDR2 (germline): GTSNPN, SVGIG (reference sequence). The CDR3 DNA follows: TGTGCCTGGACAGGGGAGGGTCGAGGCATTCAGTACTTC. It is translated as CAWTGEGRGIQYF.

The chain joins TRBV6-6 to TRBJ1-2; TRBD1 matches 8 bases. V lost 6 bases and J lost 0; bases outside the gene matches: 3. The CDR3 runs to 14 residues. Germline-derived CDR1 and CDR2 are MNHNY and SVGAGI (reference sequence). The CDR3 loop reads CASRQGVTNYGYTF. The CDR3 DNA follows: TGTGCCAGCAGACAGGGGGTTACTAACTATGGCTACACCTTC.

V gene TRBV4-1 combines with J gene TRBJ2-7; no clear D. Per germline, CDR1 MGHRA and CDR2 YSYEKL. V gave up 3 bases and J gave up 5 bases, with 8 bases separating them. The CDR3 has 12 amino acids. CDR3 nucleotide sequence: TGCGCCAGCAGCCATGTGGCCAACGAGCAGTACTTC. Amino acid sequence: CASSHVANEQYF.

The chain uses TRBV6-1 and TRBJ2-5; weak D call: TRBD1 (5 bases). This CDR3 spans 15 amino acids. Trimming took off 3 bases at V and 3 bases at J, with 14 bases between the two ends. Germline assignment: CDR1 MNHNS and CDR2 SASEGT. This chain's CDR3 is CASSDIYGREETQYF. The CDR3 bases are TGTGCCAGCAGTGACATTTATGGCAGGGAAGAGACCCAGTACTTC.

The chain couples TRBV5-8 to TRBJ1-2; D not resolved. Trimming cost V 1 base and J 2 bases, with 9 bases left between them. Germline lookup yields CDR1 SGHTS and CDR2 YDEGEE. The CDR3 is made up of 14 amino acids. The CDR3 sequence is CASSLRRFNYGYTF. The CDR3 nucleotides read TGTGCCAGCAGCTTGAGGCGGTTCAACTATGGCTACACCTTC.

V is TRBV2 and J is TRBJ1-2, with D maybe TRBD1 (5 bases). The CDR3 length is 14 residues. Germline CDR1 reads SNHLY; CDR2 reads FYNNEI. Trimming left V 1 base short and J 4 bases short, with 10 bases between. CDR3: CASSEVRGAYGYTF. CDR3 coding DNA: TGTGCCAGCAGTGAAGTGCGCGGGGCCTATGGCTACACCTTC.

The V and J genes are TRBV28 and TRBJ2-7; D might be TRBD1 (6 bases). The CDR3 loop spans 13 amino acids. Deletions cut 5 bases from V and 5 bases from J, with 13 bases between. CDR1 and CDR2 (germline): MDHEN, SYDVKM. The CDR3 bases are TGTGCCAGCAGTCCCGGGACACCCGACGAGCAGTACTTC. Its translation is CASSPGTPDEQYF.

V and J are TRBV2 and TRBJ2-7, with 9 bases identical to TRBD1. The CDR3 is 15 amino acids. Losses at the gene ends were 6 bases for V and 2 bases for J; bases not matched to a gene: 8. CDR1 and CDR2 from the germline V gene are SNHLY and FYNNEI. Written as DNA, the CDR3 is TGTGCCAGCAGCCCCTATGGGACAGGGACCTACGAGCAGTACTTC. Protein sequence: CASSPYGTGTYEQYF.

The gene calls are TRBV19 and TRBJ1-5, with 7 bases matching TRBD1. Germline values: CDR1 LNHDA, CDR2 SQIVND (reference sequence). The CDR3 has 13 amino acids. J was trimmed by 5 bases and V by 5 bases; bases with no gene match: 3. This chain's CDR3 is CASSPGTDQPQHF. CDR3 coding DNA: TGTGCCAGTAGTCCCGGGACAGATCAGCCCCAGCATTTT.

CDR3 nucleotide sequence: TGTGCCATCAGTACACAGGGGGCCCAAGAGACCCAGTACTTC. The encoded protein is CAISTQGAQETQYF. V gene TRBV10-3 combines with J gene TRBJ2-5; TRBD1 agrees at 9 bases. V gave up 5 bases and J gave up 1 base; unmatched junction bases: 2. The CDR3 consists of 14 residues. Germline V gene data show CDR1 as ENHRY and CDR2 as SYGVKD.

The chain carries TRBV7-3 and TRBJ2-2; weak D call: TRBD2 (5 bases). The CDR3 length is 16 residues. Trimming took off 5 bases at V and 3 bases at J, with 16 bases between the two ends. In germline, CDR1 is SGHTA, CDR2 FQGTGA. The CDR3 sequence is CASSPSGYGDTGELFF. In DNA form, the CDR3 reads TGTGCCAGCAGCCCCTCGGGGTATGGGGACACCGGGGAGCTGTTTTTT.

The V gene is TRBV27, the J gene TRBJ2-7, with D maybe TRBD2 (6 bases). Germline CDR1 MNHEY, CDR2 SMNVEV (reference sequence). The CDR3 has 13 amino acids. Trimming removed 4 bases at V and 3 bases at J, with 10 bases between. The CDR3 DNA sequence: TGTGCCAGCAGTTACGGGAGCCGCTACGAGCAGTACTTC. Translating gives CASSYGSRYEQYF.

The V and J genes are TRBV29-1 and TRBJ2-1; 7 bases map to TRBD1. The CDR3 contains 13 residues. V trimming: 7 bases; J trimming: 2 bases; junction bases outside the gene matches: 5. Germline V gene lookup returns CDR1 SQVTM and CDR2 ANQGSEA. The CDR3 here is CSAGQATYNEQFF. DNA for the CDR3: TGCAGCGCTGGACAGGCTACCTACAATGAGCAGTTCTTC.

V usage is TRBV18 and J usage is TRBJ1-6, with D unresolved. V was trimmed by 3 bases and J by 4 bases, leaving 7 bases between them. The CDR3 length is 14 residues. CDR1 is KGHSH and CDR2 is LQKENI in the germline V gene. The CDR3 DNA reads TGTGCCAGCTCACCGGAGGTGTATAATTCACCCCTCCACTTT. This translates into CASSPEVYNSPLHF.

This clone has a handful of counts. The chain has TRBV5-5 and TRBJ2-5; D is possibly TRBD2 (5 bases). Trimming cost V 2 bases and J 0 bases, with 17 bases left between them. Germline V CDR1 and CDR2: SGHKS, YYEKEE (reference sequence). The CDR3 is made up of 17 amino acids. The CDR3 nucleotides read TGTGCCAGCAGCTTCCGGGGTAGACGGCCGAACCAAGAGACCCAGTACTTC. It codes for CASSFRGRRPNQETQYF.